The 25 T cell receptor beta chains below come from one sample, sequenced in a study of blood T cell repertoires in COVID-19. The data were produced by immunoSEQ multiplex PCR, yet TCRdb's version contains in-frame clones alone and is incomplete. The sample lists some 56,000 clones, around 79% occurring once. Sequencing was done on a sample of peripheral blood. Receptors originate from a woman in her fifties or sixties with active or convalescent COVID-19.

This clone showed up just a few times. The chain links TRBV19 to TRBJ1-3, with a possible D match to TRBD1 (6 bases). The CDR3 spans 15 residues. CDR1 and CDR2 from the germline V gene are LNHDA and SQIVND (reference sequence). Trimming took 4 bases from V and 0 from J, leaving 10 bases between them. CDR3 region: CASSTSRGSGNTIYF. For the CDR3, the DNA is TGTGCCAGTAGTACGTCCAGGGGCTCTGGAAACACCATATATTTT. The whole variable domain, remainder taken from reference TRBV19 and TRBJ1-3, is DGGITQSPKYLFRKEGQNVTLSCEQNLNHDAMYWYRQDPGQGLRLIYYSQIVNDFQKGDIAEGYSVSREKKESFPLTVTSAQKNPTAFYLCASSTSRGSGNTIYFGEGSWLTVV.

This chain uses TRBV11-1 with TRBJ1-5, with 8 bases aligning to TRBD1. The germline CDR1 and CDR2 sequences are SGHAT and FQDESV (reference sequence). The CDR3 is 14 residues long. The V gene end was trimmed by 5 bases and the J gene end by 6 bases; junction bases not matched to a gene: 6. This CDR3 is CASSENRGTQPQHF. The CDR3 region has the DNA TGTGCCAGCAGCGAAAACAGGGGGACTCAGCCCCAGCATTTT. Combining the CDR3 with reference TRBV11-1 and TRBJ1-5 gives the whole variable domain EAEVAQSPRYKITEKSQAVAFWCDPISGHATLYWYRQILGQGPELLVQFQDESVVDDSQLPKDRFSAERLKGVDSTLKIQPAELGDSAMYLCASSENRGTQPQHFGDGTRLSIL.

The rearrangement joins TRBV7-2 to TRBJ2-1, with 8 bases that match TRBD1. The CDR3 sequence is 15 residues long. Trimming took 2 bases from V and 6 from J; bases not matched to a gene: 6. Germline V lookup: CDR1 SGHTA, CDR2 FQGNSA. The CDR3 here is CASSLLGTGLNEQFF. The CDR3 bases are TGTGCCAGCAGCTTATTGGGGACAGGCCTCAATGAGCAGTTCTTC.

The chain links TRBV9 to TRBJ2-1, with D unresolved. The V gene's germline CDR1 is SGDLS and CDR2 YYNGEE. This CDR3 has 14 amino acids. Trimming left V 0 bases short and J 3 bases short, with 7 bases between. CDR3 coding DNA: TGTGCCAGCAGCGTAGCCCTAATCTACAATGAGCAGTTCTTC. As protein: CASSVALIYNEQFF.

CDR3 DNA: TGTGCCAGCTCCCTTTCAACGGGTATATACAATGAGCAGTTCTTC. It yields the protein CASSLSTGIYNEQFF. The rearrangement links TRBV18 to TRBJ2-1; D gene ambiguous. The CDR3 totals 15 residues. With 6 bases removed from V and 4 bases from J, the gap between germline ends came to 16 bases. Germline V gene lookup returns CDR1 KGHSH and CDR2 LQKENI.

The chain combines TRBV12-3 or TRBV12-4 with TRBJ1-1; D is possibly TRBD1 (6 bases). Trimming took 6 bases from V and 7 from J, leaving 15 bases between them. This CDR3 has 13 amino acids. CDR3 sequence reads: CASSSQGFNEAFF. CDR3 coding DNA: TGTGCCAGCAGCTCCCAGGGGTTCAATGAAGCTTTCTTT.

This clone appeared many times. The chain recombines TRBV25-1 with TRBJ1-2; D remains unclear. This CDR3 has 11 amino acids. V lost 5 bases, J lost 4 bases, and 5 bases lay in between. Germline CDR1 and CDR2: MGHDK and SYGVNS. CDR3 DNA sequence: TGTGCCAGCAGTCGGGGCTATGGCTACACCTTC. Residues: CASSRGYGYTF.

The chain links TRBV7-6 to TRBJ2-7; D unclear. The CDR3 length is 13 residues. CDR1 and CDR2 (germline): SGHVS, FNYEAQ. Between the trimmed V and J ends, which lost 0 bases and 3 bases, there was a span of 6 bases. The CDR3 nucleotides are TGTGCCAGCAGCTTAGCGGTCAGCTACGAGCAGTACTTC. Translation: CASSLAVSYEQYF. Full variable domain (outside the CDR3, taken from reference TRBV7-6 and TRBJ2-7): GAGVSQSPRYKVTKRGQDVALRCDPISGHVSLYWYRQALGQGPEFLTYFNYEAQQDKSGLPNDRFSAERPEGSISTLTIQRTEQRDSAMYRCASSLAVSYEQYFGPGTRLTVT.

The J gene is TRBJ1-2, the V gene TRBV6-1; 9 bases map to TRBD1. The CDR3 spans 15 residues. Germline V gene lookup returns CDR1 MNHNS and CDR2 SASEGT. Unmatched junction bases numbered 10, after V lost 3 bases and J lost 8 bases. The CDR3, as DNA: TGTGCCAGCAGTGACCCCTGGACAGGGGCGGGAGGCTACACCTTC. It yields the protein CASSDPWTGAGGYTF.

The chain carries TRBV5-1 and TRBJ2-7, with a tentative D call TRBD1 (6 bases). This CDR3 is 14 amino acids long. Germline CDR1 SGHRS, CDR2 YFSETQ. Trimming cost V 2 bases and J 4 bases, with 13 bases left between them. This CDR3 reads CASSLGQGQYEQYF. CDR3 DNA sequence: TGCGCCAGCAGCTTAGGGCAGGGGCAATACGAGCAGTACTTC.

J is TRBJ2-1 and V is TRBV5-6, with 7 bases aligning to TRBD1. CDR1 and CDR2 (germline): SGHDT, YYEEEE. This CDR3 spans 16 amino acids. V shed 4 bases, J shed 6 bases, and the junction held 13 bases outside the gene matches. CDR3 in amino acids: CASSTPGTARPNEQFF. The CDR3 nucleotides are TGTGCCAGCAGCACCCCCGGGACAGCCCGCCCCAATGAGCAGTTCTTC.

V gene TRBV9 combines with J gene TRBJ2-1, with 13 bases aligning to TRBD2. Germline values: CDR1 SGDLS, CDR2 YYNGEE. CDR3 length equals 14 residues. The V and J ends lost 4 bases and 13 bases, in that order; junction bases with no gene match: 8. CDR3 sequence: CASSPRTSGSPQFF. The CDR3 DNA is TGTGCCAGCAGCCCCAGGACTAGCGGGAGCCCCCAGTTCTTC.

J is TRBJ1-5 and V is TRBV2; possibly TRBD1 for D (6 bases). The CDR3 covers 17 residues. Trimming cost V 7 bases and J 6 bases, with 25 bases left between them. Germline V gives CDR1 SNHLY, CDR2 FYNNEI. CDR3 nucleotides: TGTGCCAGCACCTGGGCCCCAAATTTGGCCAGGGGTCAGCCCCAGCATTTT. Protein sequence: CASTWAPNLARGQPQHF. Full variable domain (outside the CDR3, taken from reference TRBV2 and TRBJ1-5): EPEVTQTPSHQVTQMGQEVILRCVPISNHLYFYWYRQILGQKVEFLVSFYNNEISEKSEIFDDQFSVERPDGSNFTLKIRSTKLEDSAMYFCASTWAPNLARGQPQHFGDGTRLSIL.

This clone appeared once. The V and J genes are TRBV25-1 and TRBJ1-2, with TRBD1 identical over 7 bases. This CDR3 has 14 amino acids. Unmatched junction bases numbered 5, after V lost 6 bases and J lost 1 base. Per germline, CDR1 MGHDK and CDR2 SYGVNS. CDR3 sequence reads: CASRRTGGNYGYTF. CDR3 nucleotides: TGTGCCAGCAGGAGGACAGGAGGTAACTATGGCTACACCTTC.

At least ten counts were recorded for this clone. The chain employs TRBV24-1 and TRBJ2-1; 10 nucleotides align to TRBD2. Losses at the gene ends were 0 bases for V and 9 bases for J; bases not matched to a gene: 7. Germline V gene sequence: CDR1 KGHDR, CDR2 SFDVKD. CDR3 size: 16 residues. CDR3 amino acids: CATSDLPLAGASEQFF. CDR3 nucleotide sequence: TGTGCCACCAGTGATTTGCCTCTAGCGGGAGCGAGTGAGCAGTTCTTC.

The chain links TRBV2 to TRBJ1-1; tentatively, D is TRBD1 (6 bases). The CDR3 consists of 13 residues. V lost 6 bases to trimming and J lost 1 base, with 9 bases between them. Germline CDR1 SNHLY, CDR2 FYNNEI. Here the CDR3 DNA reads TGTGCCAGCAGCCAGGACAGGAACACTGAAGCTTTCTTT. Its protein is CASSQDRNTEAFF.

The V and J genes are TRBV2 and TRBJ2-5; D remains unclear. Trimming removed 2 bases from V and 9 bases from J, with 16 bases in between. Germline V gene sequence: CDR1 SNHLY, CDR2 FYNNEI. The CDR3 totals 14 residues. CDR3 in amino acids: CASSERGVDVSQYF. The CDR3 DNA follows: TGTGCCAGCAGTGAAAGAGGAGTGGATGTGTCCCAGTACTTC.

V gene TRBV11-2 combines with J gene TRBJ2-7; weak D call: TRBD2 (5 bases). The V gene lost 7 bases and the J gene lost 4 bases, with 17 bases spanning the gap. The V gene's germline CDR1 is SGHAT and CDR2 FQNNGV. This CDR3 has 14 residues. The CDR3 DNA reads TGTGCCAGCAACGATCTAGCCCCGAGGTACGAGCAGTACTTC. It encodes CASNDLAPRYEQYF.

The chain links TRBV10-1 to TRBJ2-2; D gene uncertain. The CDR3 spans 13 residues. V was pared by 0 bases and J by 3 bases, with 2 bases between. Germline lookup yields CDR1 WNHNN and CDR2 SYGVQD (reference sequence). CDR3 DNA: TGCGCCAGCAGTGAGTCCGACACCGGGGAGCTGTTTTTT. Translated, it gives CASSESDTGELFF.

The chain combines TRBV27 with TRBJ1-4; 7 bases map to TRBD1. This CDR3 spans 14 amino acids. In germline, CDR1 is MNHEY, CDR2 SMNVEV (reference sequence). The V segment lost 6 bases and the J segment 6 bases; nucleotides outside the gene matches: 7. The CDR3 loop is CASSPGTVDEKLFF. For the CDR3, the DNA is TGTGCCAGCAGCCCCGGGACAGTGGATGAAAAACTGTTTTTT.

The gene calls are TRBV10-3 and TRBJ2-5; a possible D gene is TRBD2 (7 bases). Germline CDR1 reads ENHRY; CDR2 reads SYGVKD. The CDR3 covers 12 residues. Trimming left V 10 bases short and J 3 bases short, with 12 bases between. In DNA form, the CDR3 reads TGTGCCACCTGGGGGGGCGAAGAGACCCAGTACTTC. Its translation: CATWGGEETQYF.

This clone was observed a handful of times. Other DNA variants within this sample encode the same CDR3. The genes are TRBV7-2 and TRBJ2-7; D gene uncertain. This CDR3 is built from 14 residues. Germline-derived CDR1 and CDR2 are SGHTA and FQGNSA. The V end lost 4 bases, the J end lost 0 bases, and 10 bases lay between the germline ends. The CDR3 sequence: CASSSDFSSYEQYF. CDR3 coding DNA: TGTGCCAGCAGCTCAGACTTCTCCTCCTACGAGCAGTACTTC.

CDR3 nucleotides: TGTGCCAGTAGTATATACCAGGGCCCCCTTTGGGACTATGGCTACACCTTC. Its protein is CASSIYQGPLWDYGYTF. The gene calls are TRBV19 and TRBJ1-2, with D perhaps matching TRBD1 (5 bases). The CDR3 contains 17 residues. V was trimmed by 2 bases and J by 3 bases, leaving 19 bases between them. Germline CDR1 is LNHDA and CDR2 is SQIVND (reference sequence).

The chain links TRBV2 to TRBJ2-3; 12 bases are shared with TRBD2. The ends lost 2 bases at V and 8 bases at J; junction bases unmatched: 11. Germline V CDR1 and CDR2: SNHLY, FYNNEI. The CDR3 spans 17 residues. CDR3 in amino acids: CASSELRLAGGSGTQYF. The CDR3 DNA reads TGTGCCAGCAGTGAATTAAGGCTAGCGGGAGGGAGCGGTACGCAGTATTTT.

The J gene is TRBJ1-5, the V gene TRBV5-5; a possible D gene is TRBD1 (6 bases). The V gene lost 4 bases and the J gene lost 0 bases, with 14 bases spanning the gap. Looked up from germline, CDR1 is SGHKS and CDR2 is YYEKEE (reference sequence). CDR3 size: 16 residues. The CDR3 is CASSTGTLDSNQPQHF. In DNA, the CDR3 is TGTGCCAGCAGCACCGGGACACTCGATAGCAATCAGCCCCAGCATTTT.